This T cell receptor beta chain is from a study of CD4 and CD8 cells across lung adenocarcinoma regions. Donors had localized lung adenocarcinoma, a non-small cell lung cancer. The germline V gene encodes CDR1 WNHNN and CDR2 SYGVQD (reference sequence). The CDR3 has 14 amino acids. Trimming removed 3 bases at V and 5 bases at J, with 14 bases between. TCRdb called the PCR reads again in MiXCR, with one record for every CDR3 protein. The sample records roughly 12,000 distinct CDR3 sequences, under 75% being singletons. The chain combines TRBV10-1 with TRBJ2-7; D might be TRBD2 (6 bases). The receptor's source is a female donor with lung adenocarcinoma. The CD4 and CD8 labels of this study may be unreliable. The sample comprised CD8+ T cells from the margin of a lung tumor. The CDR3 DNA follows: TGCGCCAGCAGTGAAGGAGCTACGGGGGACGAGCAGTACTTC. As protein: CASSEGATGDEQYF.